This passage covers 5 T cell receptor beta chains from one sample sequenced in a study of tumor and adjacent non-tumor tissue in lung cancer. This sample's RNA came from whole unsorted tissue. TCRbeta libraries were built with three rounds of nested PCR, modified from ARM-PCR. TCRdb used MiXCR to reprocess the multiplex PCR reads, holding one entry per CDR3 protein. The repertoire holds 120,000 or so distinct CDR3 sequences, with 84% as singletons. Sequenced material: lung tumor tissue. These TCRs come from a man between 65 and 85 years old with non-small cell lung cancer.

On this clonotype itself: Here the CDR3 omits its conserved ending phenylalanine or tryptophan, so a read error is the likely source. J is TRBJ2-3 and V is TRBV11-2; no clear D gene. Germline CDR1 and CDR2: SGHAT and FQNNGV. The CDR3 is 13 residues long. V dropped 10 bases and J dropped 0 bases, with 11 bases sitting between them. CDR3 loop: CATSCRSTDTQYS. The CDR3 DNA reads as TGTGCCACGTCTTGTCGAAGCACAGATACGCAGTATTCT.

The sample holds one count of this clonotype. This may come from a read error, since a much larger clone is one base off. The CDR3 here is CVSSSQGFTAFF. The CDR3 coding sequence is TGTGTCAGCAGTTCCCAGGGGTTTACAGCTTTCTTT. The chain joins TRBV28 to TRBJ1-1; D perhaps matches TRBD1 (6 bases). The length of the CDR3 is 12 residues. Germline V gives CDR1 MDHEN, CDR2 SYDVKM.

This chain connects TRBV6-5 to TRBJ2-7; D gene uncertain. Per germline, CDR1 MNHEY and CDR2 SVGAGI. The ends were cut back, 6 bases at V and 3 bases at J, with 12 bases in the middle. The length of the CDR3 is 13 residues. The CDR3 is CASSSMLDYEQYF. In DNA form, the CDR3 reads TGTGCCAGCAGCTCCATGTTGGACTACGAGCAGTACTTC.

Concerning this clonotype itself: This clone may be a read error of a much larger clone one base away. V gene TRBV21-1 combines with J gene TRBJ1-5; whether TRBD1, the table's D call, matches the DNA was not checked. TRBV21-1 corresponds to a pseudogene. The CDR3 sequence is 17 residues long. CDR3 protein: CASSRALDRALNQPQHF. Written as DNA, the CDR3 is TGTGCCAGCAGCAGAGCACTGGACAGGGCCCTTAATCAGCCCCAGCATTTT.

This chain uses TRBV4-1 with TRBJ1-2; maybe TRBD1 (5 bases). The V gene's germline CDR1 is MGHRA and CDR2 YSYEKL. V lost 3 bases and J 12 bases, leaving 26 bases between the germline ends. The length of the CDR3 is 16 residues. The CDR3 region is CASSQAQGFASYGNTF. The CDR3 nucleotides are TGCGCCAGCAGCCAGGCTCAGGGTTTTGCTTCCTATGGTAACACCTTC.